One and the same sample provided the 19 T cell receptor beta chains below, sequenced in a study of blood T cell repertoires in COVID-19. Data came from immunoSEQ multiplex PCR; TCRdb stores just in-frame clones and leaves some out. The top ten hold less than 2.5% of the sample, which has around 81,000 clones, about nine tenths seen once. Source material: peripheral blood. These receptors all stem from a woman in her sixties with acute or convalescent COVID-19.

The chain recombines TRBV4-3 with TRBJ2-3, with 9 bases matching TRBD2. V lost 1 base and J lost 5; bases outside the gene matches: 16. This CDR3 region has 19 residues. Germline CDR1 LGHNA, CDR2 YSLEER. The CDR3 DNA reads TGCGCCAGCAGCCAAGTACCGCTAGCGGGGCATCTTGGTGGAGATACGCAGTATTTT. This gives the protein CASSQVPLAGHLGGDTQYF.

This clone is a singleton in its sample. The rearrangement uses TRBV5-6 and TRBJ2-7; D remains ambiguous. There are 13 residues in the CDR3. With 1 base removed from V and 4 bases from J, the gap between germline ends came to 9 bases. Germline lookup yields CDR1 SGHDT and CDR2 YYEEEE. CDR3 in amino acids: CASSLLREYEQYF. The CDR3 nucleotides are TGTGCCAGCAGCTTGTTGAGAGAATACGAGCAGTACTTC.

The rearrangement links TRBV18 to TRBJ1-4; TRBD1 might be the D (6 bases). Trimming cost V 4 bases and J 1 base, with 19 bases left between them. Germline V gives CDR1 KGHSH, CDR2 LQKENI. The CDR3 spans 18 residues. The CDR3 region has the DNA TGTGCCAGCTCACAGATGGAGTCAGGGGTTGGAACTAATGAAAAACTGTTTTTT. This encodes CASSQMESGVGTNEKLFF.

The chain has TRBV7-2 and TRBJ2-3; D is perhaps TRBD2 (7 bases). The V end was cut by 5 bases, the J end by 3 bases, with 18 bases between. Germline values: CDR1 SGHTA, CDR2 FQGNSA. This CDR3 contains 16 residues. The CDR3, as DNA: TGTGCCAGCAGCGCTGGAGGGGGGGATGGAACAGATACGCAGTATTTT. Protein product: CASSAGGGDGTDTQYF.

The chain combines TRBV2 with TRBJ2-1, with 11 bases aligning to TRBD2. CDR3 length: 15 amino acids. Germline V gene lookup returns CDR1 SNHLY and CDR2 FYNNEI. V trimming: 7 bases; J trimming: 5 bases; junction bases outside the gene matches: 7. The CDR3 region has the DNA TGTGCCAGCAAGAAATTAGCGGGAGGGAACAATGAGCAGTTCTTC. Translated, it gives CASKKLAGGNNEQFF. The variable domain in full, with the rest retrieved from reference TRBV2 and TRBJ2-1, is EPEVTQTPSHQVTQMGQEVILRCVPISNHLYFYWYRQILGQKVEFLVSFYNNEISEKSEIFDDQFSVERPDGSNFTLKIRSTKLEDSAMYFCASKKLAGGNNEQFFGPGTRLTVL.

V gene TRBV4-1 combines with J gene TRBJ2-7, with D possibly matching TRBD1 (7 bases). This CDR3 has 16 amino acids. The germline V gene encodes CDR1 MGHRA and CDR2 YSYEKL. V lost 0 bases, J lost 2 bases, and 14 bases lay in between. The CDR3 spells CASSQDRRRGAYEQYF. The DNA of the CDR3 is TGCGCCAGCAGCCAAGATCGTCGCAGGGGGGCCTACGAGCAGTACTTC.

The chain employs TRBV18 and TRBJ2-1, with 13 bases matching TRBD2. The CDR3 extends over 16 amino acids. Trimming cost V 0 bases and J 9 bases; bases outside gene matches: 5. Germline V gene lookup returns CDR1 KGHSH and CDR2 LQKENI. The CDR3 bases are TGTGCCAGCTCACCACCGGGGACTAGCGGGGTTGGTGAGCAGTTCTTC. Translated, it gives CASSPPGTSGVGEQFF.

For the CDR3, the DNA is TGTGCCAGCGCGGCCTTTAGCACCGGGGAGCTGTTTTTT. Translation gives CASAAFSTGELFF. The V and J genes are TRBV6-5 and TRBJ2-2; D ambiguous. V dropped 8 bases and J dropped 4 bases, with 11 bases sitting between them. Germline CDR1 reads MNHEY; CDR2 reads SVGAGI. The CDR3 runs 13 residues.

The rearrangement uses TRBV5-1 and TRBJ1-1; no definite D call. The length of the CDR3 is 15 residues. The germline gives CDR1 SGHRS, CDR2 YFSETQ. Deletions cut 3 bases from V and 2 bases from J, with 14 bases between. The CDR3 spells CASSSEGWENTEAFF. In DNA form, the CDR3 reads TGCGCCAGCAGCTCGGAGGGATGGGAAAACACTGAAGCTTTCTTT.

The rearrangement links TRBV3-1 (or the pseudogene TRBV3-2) to TRBJ2-2; the D gene is possibly TRBD2 (5 bases). CDR1 and CDR2 (germline): LGHDT, YNNKEL (reference sequence). With 0 bases removed from V and 6 bases from J, the gap between germline ends came to 11 bases. This CDR3 region has 15 residues. For the CDR3, the DNA is TGTGCCAGCAGCCAAGATGCTAGCAGCGCCGGGGAGCTGTTTTTT. Protein sequence: CASSQDASSAGELFF.

The chain joins TRBV7-3 to TRBJ2-2; D may be TRBD2 (5 bases). V shed 10 bases and J shed 3 bases, with 12 bases lying between them. Germline V gene lookup returns CDR1 SGHTA and CDR2 FQGTGA. This CDR3 is built from 13 residues. The CDR3 coding sequence is TGTGCCACGGCGGAGGAGTACACCGGGGAGCTGTTTTTT. Translation gives CATAEEYTGELFF. Full variable domain (rest looked up from reference TRBV7-3 and TRBJ2-2): GAGVSQTPSNKVTEKGKYVELRCDPISGHTALYWYRQSLGQGPEFLIYFQGTGAADDSGLPNDRFFAVRPEGSVSTLKIQRTERGDSAVYLCATAEEYTGELFFGEGSRLTVL.

This clone came up once. This chain joins TRBV14 and TRBJ2-5; D possibly corresponds to TRBD1 (6 bases). CDR3 size: 16 residues. Germline values: CDR1 SGHDN, CDR2 FVKESK. V lost 1 base and J lost 2, with 14 bases in between. CDR3 amino acids: CASSQGRVRGQETQYF. DNA for the CDR3: TGTGCCAGCAGCCAAGGACGGGTTAGGGGGCAAGAGACCCAGTACTTC.

This clone was observed once. This chain links TRBV5-1 with TRBJ2-7, with 12 bases matching TRBD2. Trimming cost V 3 bases and J 6 bases; bases outside gene matches: 13. CDR1 SGHRS and CDR2 YFSETQ come from the germline V gene. The CDR3 sequence is 17 residues long. CDR3 nucleotides: TGCGCCAGCAGCTCGACAGGGGGACCGGGACTAGCGGGCGAGCAGTACTTC. Protein product: CASSSTGGPGLAGEQYF.

The chain links TRBV5-1 to TRBJ2-2; 10 bases align to TRBD2. CDR1 SGHRS and CDR2 YFSETQ come from the germline V gene. Trimming took 4 bases from V and 1 from J; bases not matched to a gene: 4. CDR3 length: 16 amino acids. CDR3 bases: TGCGCCAGCAGCGGTGGACTAGCGGTGAACACCGGGGAGCTGTTTTTT. It is translated as CASSGGLAVNTGELFF.

The rearrangement links TRBV18 to TRBJ1-2, with 7 bases fitting TRBD1. The CDR3 has 12 residues. Germline V gene data show CDR1 as KGHSH and CDR2 as LQKENI. The V segment lost 4 bases and the J segment 7 bases; nucleotides outside the gene matches: 3. The DNA for the CDR3 is TGTGCCAGCTCACGTCGGACAGGTGGCTACACCTTC. Its protein product is CASSRRTGGYTF.

The chain recombines TRBV5-1 with TRBJ2-7; 10 bases agree with TRBD2. The CDR3 totals 18 residues. Germline-derived CDR1 and CDR2 are SGHRS and YFSETQ. V trimming: 0 bases; J trimming: 1 base; junction bases outside the gene matches: 10. The CDR3 DNA follows: TGCGCCAGCAGCTTGGCCCCACCGGGACTAGCGACGTCCTACGAGCAGTACTTC. Translating gives CASSLAPPGLATSYEQYF.

This clone showed up just once. The rearrangement joins TRBV11-3 to TRBJ2-3; no reliable D call. The CDR3 length is 14 residues. Germline V gene lookup returns CDR1 SGHNT and CDR2 YENEEA. V lost 0 bases to trimming and J lost 5 bases, with 9 bases between them. DNA of the CDR3: TGTGCCAGCAGCTTAGATGTCAGAAGAGATACGCAGTATTTT. Translated, it gives CASSLDVRRDTQYF.

This chain joins TRBV28 and TRBJ1-4; D not resolved. The V and J ends lost 2 bases and 4 bases respectively, with 17 bases between them. This CDR3 is 17 amino acids long. Germline V CDR1 and CDR2: MDHEN, SYDVKM. The CDR3 DNA reads as TGTGCCAGCAGTTTAGAGGGTGTTTTCAGAGTTAATGAAAAACTGTTTTTT. It yields the protein CASSLEGVFRVNEKLFF. The variable domain in full, completed from reference TRBV28 and TRBJ1-4, reads DVKVTQSSRYLVKRTGEKVFLECVQDMDHENMFWYRQDPGLGLRLIYFSYDVKMKEKGDIPEGYSVSREKKERFSLILESASTNQTSMYLCASSLEGVFRVNEKLFFGSGTQLSVL.

The rearrangement links TRBV18 to TRBJ2-1, with 9 bases identical to TRBD1. The CDR3 consists of 15 residues. CDR1 is KGHSH, CDR2 LQKENI, per germline. V was pared by 3 bases and J by 8 bases, with 8 bases of the junction left unmatched. The CDR3 is CASSPGTGSVDEQFF. Here the CDR3 DNA reads TGTGCCAGCTCACCGGGGACAGGGTCTGTCGATGAGCAGTTCTTC.